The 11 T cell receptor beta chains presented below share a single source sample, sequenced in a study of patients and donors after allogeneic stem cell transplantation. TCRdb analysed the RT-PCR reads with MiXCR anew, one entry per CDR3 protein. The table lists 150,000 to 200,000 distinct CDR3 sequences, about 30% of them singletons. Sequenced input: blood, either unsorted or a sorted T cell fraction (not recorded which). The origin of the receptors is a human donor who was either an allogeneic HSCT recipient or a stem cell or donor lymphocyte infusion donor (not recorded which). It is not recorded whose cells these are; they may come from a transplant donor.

The CDR3 DNA is TGTGCCAGCAGTTTAATCGGGACAGGGGATGAAAAACTGTTTTTT. This encodes CASSLIGTGDEKLFF. The chain joins TRBV28 to TRBJ1-4, with 10 bases that match TRBD1. The germline gives CDR1 MDHEN, CDR2 SYDVKM. The CDR3 totals 15 residues. With V trimmed by 2 bases and J by 6 bases, 3 bases remained unmatched.

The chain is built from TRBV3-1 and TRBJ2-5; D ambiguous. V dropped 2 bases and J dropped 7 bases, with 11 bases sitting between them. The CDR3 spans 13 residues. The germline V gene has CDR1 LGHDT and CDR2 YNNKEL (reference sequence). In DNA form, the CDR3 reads TGTGCCAGCAGCCAATTGGTGGGTCGGACCCAGTACTTC. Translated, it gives CASSQLVGRTQYF.

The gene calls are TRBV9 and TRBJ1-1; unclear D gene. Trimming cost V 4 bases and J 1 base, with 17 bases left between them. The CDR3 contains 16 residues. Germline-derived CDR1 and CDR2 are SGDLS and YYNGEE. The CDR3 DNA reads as TGTGCCAGCAGCCGCCCGGGTCGGGGAGGGAACACTGAAGCTTTCTTT. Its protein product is CASSRPGRGGNTEAFF.

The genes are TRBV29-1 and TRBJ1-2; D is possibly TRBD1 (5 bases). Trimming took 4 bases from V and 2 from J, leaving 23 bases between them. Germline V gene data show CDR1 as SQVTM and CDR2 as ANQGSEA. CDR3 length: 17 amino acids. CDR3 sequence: CSVGDDPGTAINYGYTF. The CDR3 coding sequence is TGCAGCGTTGGCGACGACCCCGGGACCGCGATCAACTATGGCTACACCTTC.

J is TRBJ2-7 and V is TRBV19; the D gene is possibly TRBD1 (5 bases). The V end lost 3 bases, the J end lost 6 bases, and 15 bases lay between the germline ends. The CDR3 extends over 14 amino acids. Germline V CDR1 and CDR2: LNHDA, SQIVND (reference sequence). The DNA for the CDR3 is TGTGCCAGTAGTATTGGGGCTCATACGGGCGAGCAGTACTTC. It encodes CASSIGAHTGEQYF.

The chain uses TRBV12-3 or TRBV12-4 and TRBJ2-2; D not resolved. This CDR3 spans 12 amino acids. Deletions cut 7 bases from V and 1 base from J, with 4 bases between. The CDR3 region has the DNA TGTGCCAGCAACGGGAACACCGGGGAGCTGTTTTTT. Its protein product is CASNGNTGELFF.

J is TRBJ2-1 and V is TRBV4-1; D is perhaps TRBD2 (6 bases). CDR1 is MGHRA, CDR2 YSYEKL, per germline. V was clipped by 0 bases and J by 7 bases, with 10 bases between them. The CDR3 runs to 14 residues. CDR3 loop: CASSQDWDSNEQFF. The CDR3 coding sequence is TGCGCCAGCAGCCAAGATTGGGACTCAAATGAGCAGTTCTTC.

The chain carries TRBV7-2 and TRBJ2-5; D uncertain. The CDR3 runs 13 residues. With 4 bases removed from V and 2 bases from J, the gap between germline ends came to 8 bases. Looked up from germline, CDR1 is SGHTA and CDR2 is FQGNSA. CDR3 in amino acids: CASSSNVQETQYF. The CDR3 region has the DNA TGTGCCAGCAGCTCGAATGTTCAAGAGACCCAGTACTTC.

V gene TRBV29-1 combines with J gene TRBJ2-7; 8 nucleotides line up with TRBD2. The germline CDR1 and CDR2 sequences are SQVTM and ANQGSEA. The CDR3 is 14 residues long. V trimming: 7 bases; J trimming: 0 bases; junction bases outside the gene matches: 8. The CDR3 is CSAKGGLDSYEQYF. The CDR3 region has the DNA TGCAGCGCCAAAGGGGGACTAGACTCCTACGAGCAGTACTTC.

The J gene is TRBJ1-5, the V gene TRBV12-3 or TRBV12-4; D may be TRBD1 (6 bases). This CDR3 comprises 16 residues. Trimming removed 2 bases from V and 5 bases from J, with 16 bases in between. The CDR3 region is CASSLYMGHSDQPQHF. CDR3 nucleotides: TGTGCCAGCAGTTTATACATGGGACATTCTGATCAGCCCCAGCATTTT.

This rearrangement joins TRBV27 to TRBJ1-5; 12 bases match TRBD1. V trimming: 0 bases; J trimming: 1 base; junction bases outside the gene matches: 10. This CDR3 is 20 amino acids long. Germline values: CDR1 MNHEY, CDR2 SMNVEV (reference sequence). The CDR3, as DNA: TGTGCCAGCAGTTTATCGCGGGACAGGGGGCGAGAAAGAAGCAATCAGCCCCAGCATTTT. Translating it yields CASSLSRDRGRERSNQPQHF.